This entry concerns a single TCR beta chain. With 3 bases clipped from V and 6 bases from J, the junction kept 11 bases outside the gene matches. CDR3 length: 17 amino acids. The germline V gene has CDR1 DFQATT and CDR2 SNEGSKA (reference sequence). This entry comes from a study of T cells in Graves' hyperthyroidism and ophthalmopathy. Amplification targeted TCR beta CDR3 regions from RNA transcripts. TCR CDR3 underwent first-round RT-PCR with the HTBI primer set. One entry per CDR3 protein, called by TCRdb with MiXCR from the multiplex PCR reads. Among almost 350,000 distinct CDR3 sequences listed, over 15% were seen once.

This rearrangement joins TRBV20-1 to TRBJ2-7, with 16 bases identical to TRBD2. Sequencing was performed on blood. This receptor was identified in a middle-aged woman with Graves' ophthalmopathy. The DNA of the CDR3 is TGCAGTGCTAGTGGCCCCGGGACTAGCGGGAGGGCCACCGAGCAGTACTTC. This gives the protein CSASGPGTSGRATEQYF.